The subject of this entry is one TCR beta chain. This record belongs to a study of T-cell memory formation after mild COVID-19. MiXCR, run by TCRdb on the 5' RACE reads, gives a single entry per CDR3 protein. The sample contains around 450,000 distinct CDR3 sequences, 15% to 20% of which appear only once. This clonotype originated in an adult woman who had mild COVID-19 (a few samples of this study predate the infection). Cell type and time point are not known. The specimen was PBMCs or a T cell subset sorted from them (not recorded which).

Here the CDR3 reads CASRPILGETQYF. The CDR3 coding sequence is TGCGCCAGCAGGCCCATCCTCGGGGAGACCCAGTACTTC. The chain is built from TRBV5-1 and TRBJ2-5, with unresolved D. Per germline, CDR1 SGHRS and CDR2 YFSETQ. This CDR3 is built from 13 residues. Trimming stripped 5 bases from V and 5 bases from J, with 13 bases between. Using reference TRBV5-1 and TRBJ2-5 for the parts outside the CDR3, the full variable domain is KAGVTQTPRYLIKTRGQQVTLSCSPISGHRSVSWYQQTPGQGLQFLFEYFSETQRNKGNFPGRFSGRQFSNSRSEMNVSTLELGDSALYLCASRPILGETQYFGPGTRLLVL.